This is a list of T cell receptor beta chains from one sample in a study of T-cell memory formation after mild COVID-19. TCRdb reanalysed the 5' RACE reads using MiXCR and keeps one entry per CDR3 protein. The table lists 200,000 to 250,000 distinct CDR3 sequences, over 8.5% of them singletons. The sequencing sample was made of PBMCs or a T cell subset sorted from them (not recorded which). These receptors originate from a man aged 18 to 30 who had mild COVID-19 (a few samples of this study predate the infection). Cell type and time point are not known. CDR3s include the opening cysteine and the closing phenylalanine or tryptophan. D genes are given only for firm matches. Expanded clones are given a class, and other clones once, few, many or no size at all.

clone size	D gene	V gene	J gene	CDR3 DNA	CDR3 protein
few	.	TRBV20-1	TRBJ2-5	TGCAGTGCCCACGACAATCCTAGGGAGACCCAGTACTTC	CSAHDNPRETQYF
.	TRBD1	TRBV4-3	TRBJ1-2	TGCGCCAGCAGCCACCGGGACAGCGTCTATGGCTACACCTTC	CASSHRDSVYGYTF
.	.	TRBV7-8	TRBJ1-1	TGTGCCAGCAGCTTTAAGGGGTACACTGAAGCTTTCTTT	CASSFKGYTEAFF
.	TRBD1	TRBV7-6	TRBJ2-3	TGTGCCAGCAGCTTAGCTGTCGGACAGGCCCAGCAGTATTTT	CASSLAVGQAQQYF
.	TRBD2	TRBV5-8	TRBJ2-3	TGTGCCAGCACCCGGGGGAGGACTAGCGGCACAGATACGCAGTATTTT	CASTRGRTSGTDTQYF
few	TRBD1	TRBV7-3	TRBJ2-2	TGTGCCAGCAGCTCCGACAGGGGCGGAAGCGGGGAGCTGTTTTTT	CASSSDRGGSGELFF
many	.	TRBV6-5	TRBJ1-1	TGTGCCAGCAGATACGACAGCTGGGGATATGAAGCTTTCTTT	CASRYDSWGYEAFF
.	TRBD1	TRBV2	TRBJ1-5	TGTGCCAGCAGAAAACAGGGGGTTCAGCCCCAGCATTTT	CASRKQGVQPQHF
few	.	TRBV4-1	TRBJ2-1	TGCGCCAGCAGCCGGGGATTGGTAGGAGGGGACGATGAGCAGTTCTTC	CASSRGLVGGDDEQFF
few	.	TRBV7-9	TRBJ1-2	TGTGCCAGCAGCTTAGGACAGGTCGATGGCTACACCTTC	CASSLGQVDGYTF
.	TRBD2	TRBV12-3/TRBV12-4	TRBJ2-5	TGTGCCAGCAACCTAGCGGGGGGGCGAGAGACCCAGTACTTC	CASNLAGGRETQYF
few	.	TRBV11-3	TRBJ1-1	TGTGCCAGCAGCTCCCGCGGTGGAATTGAAGCTTTCTTT	CASSSRGGIEAFF
.	.	TRBV7-3	TRBJ1-1	TGTGCCAGCAGCTACCAATCCTACACTGAAGCTTTCTTT	CASSYQSYTEAFF
few	TRBD2	TRBV5-1	TRBJ2-2	TGCGCCAGCAGCCCCCGGACTAGCGGGGGGCCGAGGACCGGGGAGCTGTTTTTT	CASSPRTSGGPRTGELFF
few	.	TRBV12-3/TRBV12-4	TRBJ1-5	TGTGCCAGCTTCGACGGCCCCCAGGGGCCCCAGCATTTT	CASFDGPQGPQHF
.	.	TRBV6-5	TRBJ1-3	TGTGCCAGCAGTTACTCGACTTGGGGGAGAAACACCATATATTTT	CASSYSTWGRNTIYF
.	TRBD1	TRBV7-6	TRBJ2-1	TGTGCCAGCAGCGGCACCGGGACAGGGGGTGGTACGTCCTACAATGAGCAGTTCTTC	CASSGTGTGGGTSYNEQFF
many	TRBD1	TRBV4-2	TRBJ1-4	TGTGCCAGCAGCCAACTACGGGACAGTGGTGAAAAACTGTTTTTT	CASSQLRDSGEKLFF
.	.	TRBV6-5	TRBJ2-3	TGTGCCAGCACCCCAAGCCCGCTGGGCACAGATACGCAGTATTTT	CASTPSPLGTDTQYF
few	.	TRBV15	TRBJ2-3	TGTGCCACCAGCATGCAGCGGTTCACAGATACGCAGTATTTT	CATSMQRFTDTQYF
.	.	TRBV7-3	TRBJ1-1	TGTGCCAGCAGCTTGGATTCGGGGGACACTGAAGCTTTCTTT	CASSLDSGDTEAFF
many	.	TRBV5-1	TRBJ2-7	TGCGCCAGCAGTCTGACTTTCGGACGATACGAGCAGTACTTC	CASSLTFGRYEQYF
.	.	TRBV6-1	TRBJ2-3	TGTGCCAGCAGTGCAGAAACGACGCAGTATTTT	CASSAETTQYF
.	TRBD1	TRBV20-1	TRBJ2-2	TGCAGTGCTAGTAAGGGGGCTGGGGAGCTGTTTTTT	CSASKGAGELFF